The entry that follows covers one TCR beta chain sequence. The specificity of this receptor is unknown. Per-base qualities were not stored, and no clone one base away is much larger. The immunoSEQ Assay, a bias-controlled multiplex PCR, was used to amplify TCRbeta CDR3 regions from genomic DNA. The paper's data handling went like this. Within the assay, amplification of reference gene primers was used to estimate how many nucleated cells each sample contained. To quantify the absolute abundance of each unique TCRbeta CDR3 rearrangement, sequence reads were collapsed and filtered. Productive Simpson clonality was computed per sample as the square root of Simpson's diversity index over productive rearrangements. TCRdb limited this immuneACCESS table to in-frame rearrangements with V and J called. A share of clones is missing; checked studies link under half to unresolved V genes, and the rest is unexplained. V, J and clone size derive from that table, while D and trimming were established from the DNA sequence. The sample includes 110,000 or so clones, with more than 60% observed a single time. The leading ten clones occupy 2.5% of the sample.

The cysteine opens and the phenylalanine closes a CDR3 of 13 amino acids. Of all the DNA, just the CDR3 is kept, 39 bases in frame from base 1. The germline V gene encodes CDR1 MNHNY and CDR2 SVGAGI (reference sequence). The junction shows trimming of 10 bases on V and 1 base on J, and the gene matches do not reach 3 bases of it. The sample is drawn from a study of blood T cell repertoires in COVID-19 (dated by TCRdb to about 2020). Concerning the study at large: Samples covering the acute and convalescent phases of COVID-19 were provided by collaborators in the United States, Italy and Spain. Where HLA class I and class II types were available, the types were taken from metadata supplied by the sample provider, not from assay-based typing. Subjects who had been exposed to COVID-19, were actively infected with it, or had recovered from it provided the deeply sampled blood TCRbeta repertoires that made up the dataset. The repertoires were made available in a free public database intended to serve as a resource for research on the immune response to SARS-CoV-2. The prospective study material was composed of cDNA or gDNA derived from T cells, B-cell-depleted T cells, or PBMCs. Nearly every sample came with metadata listing a de-identified subject ID, COVID-19 status, age in years and sex. Samples were obtained from the ongoing ImmuneRACE study (first 160 participants) and from roughly 1,300 subjects provided by 6 global collaborators.

The investigation overall reported the following: How much clinical and demographic metadata was included differed by source and by participant, and the metadata was provided uncurated.

Collaborating institutions collected whole blood in K2EDTA tubes following their own protocols. Collaborator samples were shipped for TCRbeta analysis as frozen whole blood, isolated PBMCs, or DNA extracted from either sample type. Sequencing input: peripheral blood. This receptor was obtained from a man aged 50 to 60 with acute or convalescent COVID-19. This receptor chain uses TRBV6-6 and TRBJ1-5, with 8 bases aligning to TRBD1. In nucleotides, the sequence is TGTGCCACCAGGACAGGGAGCAATCAGCCCCAGCATTTT. This is translated as CATRTGSNQPQHF.